Shown below are 24 T cell receptor beta chains from a single sample sequenced in a study of T cell changes during pregnancy in multiple sclerosis. Clones were sequenced by immunoSEQ multiplex PCR, and TCRdb holds only the in-frame ones, with some missing. The data contain some 70,000 clones, about 91% of them singletons. This material consisted of peripheral blood, taken in the first trimester of pregnancy. The receptor source for this set is a female donor with multiple sclerosis, enrolled in a pregnancy study.

This chain joins TRBV18 and TRBJ1-2; TRBD1 aligns across 10 bases. The CDR3 sequence is 16 residues long. Germline V gene data show CDR1 as KGHSH and CDR2 as LQKENI. Trimming took 6 bases from V and 6 from J; bases not matched to a gene: 13. The CDR3 here is CASSPRDRGFKDGYTF. DNA of the CDR3: TGTGCCAGCTCGCCCCGGGACAGGGGATTTAAAGATGGCTACACCTTC.

The rearrangement uses TRBV7-2 and TRBJ2-5; 10 bases agree with TRBD1. The CDR3 covers 15 residues. Losses at the gene ends were 4 bases for V and 4 bases for J; bases not matched to a gene: 6. Per germline, CDR1 SGHTA and CDR2 FQGNSA. The CDR3 nucleotides are TGTGCCAGCAGCTCAGGACAGGGGGAGTTAGAGACCCAGTACTTC. Its translation is CASSSGQGELETQYF. Using reference TRBV7-2 and TRBJ2-5 for the parts outside the CDR3, the full variable domain is GAGVSQSPSNKVTEKGKDVELRCDPISGHTALYWYRQSLGQGLEFLIYFQGNSAPDKSGLPSDRFSAERTGGSVSTLTIQRTQQEDSAVYLCASSSGQGELETQYFGPGTRLLVL.

The rearrangement links TRBV5-6 to TRBJ2-1; 10 bases line up with TRBD1. Germline loops: CDR1 SGHDT, CDR2 YYEEEE. There are 16 residues in the CDR3. The ends lost 4 bases at V and 4 bases at J; junction bases unmatched: 8. CDR3 region: CASSIRDRGLYNEQFF. The CDR3, as DNA: TGTGCCAGCAGCATACGGGACAGGGGCCTGTACAATGAGCAGTTCTTC.

This chain connects TRBV4-1 to TRBJ2-2; weak D call: TRBD2 (7 bases). CDR1 and CDR2 from the germline V gene are MGHRA and YSYEKL. The CDR3 has 19 amino acids. Trimming stripped 1 base from V and 2 bases from J, with 20 bases between. DNA for the CDR3: TGCGCCAGCAGCCAAGGCTACTACAGGGCGGGAGCCAACACCGGGGAGCTGTTTTTT. It yields the protein CASSQGYYRAGANTGELFF.

CDR3 bases: TGTGCCACTTTTCAGCCCCAGCATTTT. Amino acids: CATFQPQHF. V and J are TRBV5-3 and TRBJ1-5, with D unresolved. TRBV5-3 qualifies as an ORF whose function is uncertain. V was trimmed by 9 bases and J by 6 bases, leaving 4 bases between them. The CDR3 is 9 residues long.

This sequence joins TRBV27 and TRBJ2-7, with a possible D match to TRBD2 (6 bases). Between the trimmed V and J ends, which lost 5 bases and 2 bases, there was a span of 13 bases. Germline lookup yields CDR1 MNHEY and CDR2 SMNVEV (reference sequence). This CDR3 is 14 amino acids long. DNA for the CDR3: TGTGCCAGCAGTCCCAAGGGGAGGCCCTACGAGCAGTACTTC. As protein: CASSPKGRPYEQYF.

This chain joins TRBV30 and TRBJ1-1; D remains ambiguous. The germline CDR1 and CDR2 sequences are GTSNPN and SVGIG (reference sequence). Trimming removed 4 bases from V and 0 bases from J, with 9 bases in between. The CDR3 consists of 13 residues. CDR3 sequence reads: CAWKEQMNTEAFF. The CDR3 DNA reads TGTGCCTGGAAGGAACAGATGAACACTGAAGCTTTCTTT.

This clone was found a few times. The chain uses TRBV7-9 and TRBJ1-2; D uncertain. The V and J ends lost 1 base and 4 bases respectively, with 7 bases between them. This CDR3 has 13 residues. Germline CDR1 SEHNR, CDR2 FQNEAQ (reference sequence). The chain's CDR3 is CASSLDSLYGYTF. As DNA, the CDR3 is TGTGCCAGCAGCTTAGACAGCCTCTATGGCTACACCTTC.

The chain recombines TRBV28 with TRBJ2-1; TRBD1 matches 7 bases. Losses at the gene ends were 7 bases for V and 7 bases for J; bases not matched to a gene: 16. The length of the CDR3 is 16 residues. Germline values: CDR1 MDHEN, CDR2 SYDVKM. The CDR3 reads CASIESGAGGMNEQFF. CDR3 DNA: TGTGCCAGCATAGAGTCTGGAGCAGGGGGAATGAATGAGCAGTTCTTC.

The genes are TRBV15 and TRBJ2-5; tentative D call: TRBD1 (6 bases). CDR1 and CDR2 from the germline V gene are LNHNV and YYDKDF (reference sequence). V lost 0 bases, J lost 2 bases, and 13 bases lay in between. The CDR3 covers 16 residues. In DNA, the CDR3 is TGTGCCACCAGCAGAGAGAGGGGGTCGGGTCAAGAGACCCAGTACTTC. Amino acid sequence: CATSRERGSGQETQYF.

The V gene is TRBV6-1, the J gene TRBJ1-1, with 11 bases identical to TRBD1. The CDR3 consists of 15 residues. In germline, CDR1 is MNHNS, CDR2 SASEGT. V lost 4 bases and J lost 10; bases outside the gene matches: 11. CDR3 protein: CASSGKDRGQFRAFF. The CDR3 DNA reads as TGTGCCAGCAGTGGGAAGGACAGGGGGCAGTTTAGAGCTTTCTTT.

V and J are TRBV7-9 and TRBJ1-4, with 8 bases identical to TRBD1. Germline trimming cut 8 bases from V and 6 bases from J; bases unmatched to any gene: 8. The CDR3 loop spans 14 amino acids. CDR1 and CDR2 (germline): SEHNR, FQNEAQ (reference sequence). The CDR3 DNA follows: TGTGCCAGCGGGTCGGCAGGGGGCGATGAAAAACTGTTTTTT. Protein sequence: CASGSAGGDEKLFF.

This clone was found once. This chain uses TRBV11-2 with TRBJ2-7; TRBD1 agrees at 8 bases. Trimming cost V 6 bases and J 0 bases; bases outside gene matches: 7. The germline gives CDR1 SGHAT, CDR2 FQNNGV. CDR3 size: 15 residues. The DNA for the CDR3 is TGTGCCAGCAGGCAAACAGGGGGGACCTCCTACGAGCAGTACTTC. It yields the protein CASRQTGGTSYEQYF.

The J gene is TRBJ1-2, the V gene TRBV2; TRBD1 agrees at 7 bases. J gave up 5 bases and V 1 base, and 7 bases lay outside the gene matches. Per the germline V gene, CDR1 is SNHLY and CDR2 is FYNNEI. This CDR3 has 15 residues. The CDR3 loop reads CASSEGAGGWYGYTF. Written as DNA, the CDR3 is TGTGCCAGCAGTGAAGGGGCAGGGGGATGGTATGGCTACACCTTC. The full variable domain, rest sourced from reference TRBV2 and TRBJ1-2, is EPEVTQTPSHQVTQMGQEVILRCVPISNHLYFYWYRQILGQKVEFLVSFYNNEISEKSEIFDDQFSVERPDGSNFTLKIRSTKLEDSAMYFCASSEGAGGWYGYTFGSGTRLTVV.

The gene calls are TRBV27 and TRBJ1-1, with 7 bases aligning to TRBD1. The germline V gene encodes CDR1 MNHEY and CDR2 SMNVEV (reference sequence). The CDR3 is 15 residues long. Germline trimming cut 6 bases from V and 1 base from J; bases unmatched to any gene: 8. For the CDR3, the DNA is TGTGCCAGCAGGCAACCCGGGACAGAGAACACTGAAGCTTTCTTT. Amino acid sequence: CASRQPGTENTEAFF.

Regarding this clone: At one boundary the junction diverges from the germline segment, which might be a read error. This chain links TRBV19 with TRBJ2-1; 9 bases are shared with TRBD1. This CDR3 comprises 15 residues. Germline V gene data show CDR1 as LNHDA and CDR2 as SQIVND (reference sequence). The CDR3 nucleotides read TGTGCCAGTAGCCCGACAGGGGGTAAAGACAATGGGCAGTTCTTC. This gives the protein CASSPTGGKDNGQFF.

V is TRBV5-4 and J is TRBJ1-2, with 10 bases aligning to TRBD1. The length of the CDR3 is 16 residues. Germline CDR1 is SGHNT and CDR2 is YYREEE (reference sequence). V trimming: 4 bases; J trimming: 3 bases; junction bases outside the gene matches: 9. CDR3 coding DNA: TGTGCCAGCAGCACCCCCCCGGGACAGGGGTACTATGGCTACACCTTC. It yields the protein CASSTPPGQGYYGYTF.

The chain combines TRBV5-1 with TRBJ2-7; TRBD1 aligns across 11 bases. The germline V gene encodes CDR1 SGHRS and CDR2 YFSETQ. J lost 5 bases, V lost 7 bases, and 11 bases had no gene match. This CDR3 spans 15 amino acids. The CDR3 sequence: CASASTWDRGDEQYF. CDR3 DNA sequence: TGCGCCAGCGCCTCAACCTGGGACAGGGGGGACGAGCAGTACTTC.

The V and J genes are TRBV6-1 and TRBJ2-7, with no clear D. This CDR3 has 13 amino acids. Trimming left V 2 bases short and J 3 bases short, with 8 bases between. Germline V gene lookup returns CDR1 MNHNS and CDR2 SASEGT. This CDR3 reads CASSETSGYEQYF. In nucleotides, the CDR3 is TGTGCCAGCAGTGAAACGTCGGGCTACGAGCAGTACTTC.

In its sample, this clone was seen once. V and J are TRBV7-3 and TRBJ1-5, with D tentatively TRBD1 (6 bases). The CDR3 is made up of 16 amino acids. The ends were cut back, 4 bases at V and 5 bases at J, with 18 bases in the middle. Per germline, CDR1 SGHTA and CDR2 FQGTGA. The CDR3, as DNA: TGTGCCAGCAGCTCGATTTACGGGGGGCGCGATCAGCCCCAGCATTTT. This codes for CASSSIYGGRDQPQHF.

This clone was detected once. The rearrangement joins TRBV10-3 to TRBJ2-2; weak D call: TRBD2 (6 bases). This CDR3 comprises 14 residues. V lost 3 bases and J 4 bases, leaving 9 bases between the germline ends. The V gene's germline CDR1 is ENHRY and CDR2 SYGVKD. In DNA, the CDR3 is TGTGCCATCAGTGATGGGACTGTCACCGGGGAGCTGTTTTTT. Its translation is CAISDGTVTGELFF.

The chain links TRBV7-2 to TRBJ2-7, with 7 bases fitting TRBD2. From germline, CDR1 is SGHTA and CDR2 FQGNSA. CDR3 length: 16 amino acids. V lost 4 bases to trimming and J lost 3 bases; unmatched junction nucleotides: 12. The chain's CDR3 is CASSYPVGGRVYEQYF. The CDR3 nucleotides are TGTGCCAGCAGCTACCCGGTGGGCGGGAGAGTCTACGAGCAGTACTTC.

V is TRBV10-3 and J is TRBJ1-2, with no clear D. The germline gives CDR1 ENHRY, CDR2 SYGVKD. This CDR3 is 13 amino acids long. Between the trimmed V and J ends, which lost 6 bases and 4 bases, there was a span of 12 bases. The CDR3 reads CAIRNTDLYGYTF. CDR3 nucleotides: TGTGCCATCAGAAACACAGACCTCTATGGCTACACCTTC.

The CDR3 DNA reads TGTGCCAGCAGGCGAGAAGGGACTAGCAGGACCCTGGGGCAGTACTTC. It is translated as CASRREGTSRTLGQYF. This sequence joins TRBV27 and TRBJ2-7, with TRBD2 matching over 9 bases. Germline loops: CDR1 MNHEY, CDR2 SMNVEV (reference sequence). Trimming at V came to 6 bases and at J to 9 bases, leaving 18 bases not matched to a gene. The CDR3 covers 16 residues.